This T cell receptor (beta chain) is drawn from a study of metastatic and nonmetastatic thyroid tumors. Study at large: The authors compared repertoires across blood and tumor or nodule tissue from malignant and benign thyroid patients.

Losses at the gene ends were 6 bases for V and 7 bases for J; bases not matched to a gene: 11. Germline V gives CDR1 MNHNS, CDR2 SASEGT. The CDR3 has 15 residues. This clone was picked up a small number of times. Its antigen remains unidentified. TCRdb re-called clones from the PCR reads using MiXCR. The table records some 12,000 clones, about 21% of them present only once. Thyroid surgery was preceded by no treatment in any patient. Findings of the study overall: As reported, TCR beta diversity in blood and tumor was significantly higher in malignant thyroid tumors than in benign nodules.

The rearrangement links TRBV6-1 to TRBJ1-5, with 8 bases that match TRBD1. This receptor was taken from a female donor with papillary thyroid cancer or a benign thyroid nodule (not recorded which). Some clones in this sample may be carry-over from other donors' samples. Sequences were obtained from adjacent normal tissue. CDR3 coding DNA: TGTGCCAGCAGCTCAATGACAGGGGTGAGGCAGCCCCAGCATTTT. Amino acids: CASSSMTGVRQPQHF.